This entry concerns a single T cell receptor beta chain. Which antigen it targets is not known. The sample holds no much larger clone one base away, and base qualities are not on file. This specimen belongs to a study of T cell responses to AZD1222 COVID-19 vaccine (dated by TCRdb to about 2021). Looking at the study overall: A total of 230 to 250 trial participants underwent TCR sequencing, of whom some 210 received two doses of AZD1222 and approximately 25 received two doses of the MenACWY control vaccine. Enrollment into the trials was organized by age into subgroups of 18-55, 56-69 and 70-plus years, and those subgroups contained approximately 160, 26 and 62 TCR-sequenced participants, respectively.

The CDR3 regions of human TCRbeta chains were analyzed by immunosequencing. Concerning the study's data processing: Repertoire TCRs were matched against a reference library of SARS-CoV-2-specific TCRs generated with the MIRA antigen-specificity platform. Breadth was defined as the fraction of unique TCRs that were SARS-CoV-2-associated, and depth was defined as the fraction of total T cells that were SARS-CoV-2-associated. Using the MIRA data, every spike-specific TCR was mapped to the spike region that the TCR reacted to and assigned to either a CD4 or a CD8 class. Log10-transformed breadth and depth values were compared by one-way ANOVA with Sidak's multiple comparisons tests. TCRdb obtained this table from immuneACCESS and retained in-frame rearrangements with V and J assigned. These tables miss some clones; where compared with another copy, unresolved V genes account for less than half of the shortfall, and the remainder is unexplained. Clone size and V and J calls were adopted from that table, with D and trimming inferred from the DNA. This sample comprises some 130,000 clones, 87% of them detected only once. Clones ranked in the top ten supply approximately 2.6% of the sample.

The investigation overall reported the following: Vaccine-associated CD4 TCRs spanned the whole spike protein, with dominant responses in regions 160-218 and 743-854. In the small 56-69-year group, the increase in depth fell short of significance, most likely because of low power. Reportedly, close to half of the unique spike-specific TCRs recognized epitopes lying outside the regions that are mutated in the B.1.351 and B.1.1.7 variants. Participants were mostly white British and included more females than males, and it was suggested by the authors that clonal diversity may have been underestimated. No day 14 peak-response samples were available, so repertoires were characterized only after the peak T cell response. Spike-specific TCR breadth and depth rose significantly after two AZD1222 doses compared with day 0 and with MenACWY recipients. Conclusions about previously exposed vaccinees are limited because only 5 or 6 AZD1222 recipients were SARS-CoV-2 seropositive at baseline.

Taken with the paper, the label for time point translates to: about 28 days (+/-7) after the second vaccine dose. AZD1222 recipients with second doses at about 4 weeks or about 12 weeks were pooled, because spike-specific TCR depth and breadth did not differ between schedules. Vaccinee samples came from UK trials COV001 and COV002, including a single-blind randomized controlled phase 2/3 trial of AZD1222 (ChAdOx1 nCoV-19) in healthy adults. Trial participant PBMC samples were collected at day 0 and day 28 after the second dose for TCRbeta chain sequencing. The germline V gene gives CDR1 as SGHRS and CDR2 as YFSETQ. From cysteine to phenylalanine, the CDR3 is 17 amino acids long. The DNA shown is the 51-base CDR3, in frame from base 1. Trimming at the junction amounts to 0 bases on V and 5 bases on J, and the germline ends lie 18 bases apart.

This sequence was found in an adult who received the AZD1222 COVID-19 vaccine. The sample here was peripheral blood, taken 28 days after the second AZD1222 dose. The V and J segments used are TRBV5-1 and TRBJ2-1; TRBD2 is a possible D gene, resting on 6 matching bases. The base sequence is TGCGCCAGCAGCTTGGCCTTTTCAAGTCGCGGGAACAATGAGCAGTTCTTC. Its protein is CASSLAFSSRGNNEQFF.